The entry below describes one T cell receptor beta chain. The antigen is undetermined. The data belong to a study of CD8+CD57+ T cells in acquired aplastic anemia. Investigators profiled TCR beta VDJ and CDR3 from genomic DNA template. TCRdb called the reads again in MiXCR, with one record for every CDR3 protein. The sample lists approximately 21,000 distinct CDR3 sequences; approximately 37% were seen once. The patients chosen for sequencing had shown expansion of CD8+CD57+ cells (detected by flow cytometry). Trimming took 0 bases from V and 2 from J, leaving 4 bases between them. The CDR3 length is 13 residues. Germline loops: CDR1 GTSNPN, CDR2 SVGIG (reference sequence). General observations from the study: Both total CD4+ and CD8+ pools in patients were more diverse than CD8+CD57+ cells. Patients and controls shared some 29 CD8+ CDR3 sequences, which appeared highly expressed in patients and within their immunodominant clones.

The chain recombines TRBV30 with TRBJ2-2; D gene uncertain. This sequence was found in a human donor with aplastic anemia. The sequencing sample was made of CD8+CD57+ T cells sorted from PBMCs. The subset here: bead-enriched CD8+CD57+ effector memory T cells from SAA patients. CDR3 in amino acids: CAWSVHNTGELFF. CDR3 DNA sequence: TGTGCCTGGAGTGTCCATAACACCGGGGAGCTGTTTTTT.